One and the same sample provided the 19 T cell receptor beta chains below, sequenced in a study of CD8+ T cells in alopecia areata. cDNA reverse transcribed from extracted RNA served as the sequencing template. The repertoire was sequenced with immunoSEQ multiplex PCR; TCRdb's copy has only in-frame clones and lacks some. The sample records roughly 140,000 clones, 50% to 65% being singletons. The starting material was CD8+ T cells sorted from blood, obtained at week 0. Receptors originate from a human donor with alopecia areata.

This sequence joins TRBV7-9 and TRBJ2-7, with 7 nucleotides matching TRBD1. The V segment lost 2 bases and the J segment 5 bases; nucleotides outside the gene matches: 9. The CDR3 is 15 residues long. Germline V lookup: CDR1 SEHNR, CDR2 FQNEAQ (reference sequence). CDR3 sequence: CASSLTGTDRDEQYF. The CDR3 DNA reads TGTGCCAGCAGCTTAACCGGGACAGACCGGGACGAGCAGTACTTC.

J is TRBJ2-2 and V is TRBV13; D is undetermined. The CDR3 is 16 residues long. The germline CDR1 and CDR2 sequences are PRHDT and FYEKMQ (reference sequence). Deletions cut 1 base from V and 3 bases from J, with 12 bases between. CDR3 sequence: CASSLDRRKYTGELFF. DNA of the CDR3: TGTGCCAGCAGCTTAGATCGCAGAAAATACACCGGGGAGCTGTTTTTT. Full variable domain (missing parts from reference TRBV13 and TRBJ2-2): AAGVIQSPRHLIKEKRETATLKCYPIPRHDTVYWYQQGPGQDPQFLISFYEKMQSDKGSIPDRFSAQQFSDYHSELNMSSLELGDSALYFCASSLDRRKYTGELFFGEGSRLTVL.

This sequence joins TRBV4-3 and TRBJ2-5; the D gene is possibly TRBD2 (5 bases). The CDR3 spans 15 residues. Trimming pared 0 bases from V and 2 bases from J, leaving 10 bases between. The germline V gene has CDR1 LGHNA and CDR2 YSLEER. The CDR3 region has the DNA TGCGCCAGCAGCCAAGAGAGCGGAGAACAAGAGACCCAGTACTTC. It encodes CASSQESGEQETQYF.

The V and J genes are TRBV10-3 and TRBJ2-6, with D unresolved. This CDR3 contains 11 residues. V was shortened by 11 bases and J by 4 bases, with 6 bases between the two germline ends. CDR1 and CDR2 (germline): ENHRY, SYGVKD. The CDR3 spells CAVEGANVLTF. CDR3 DNA sequence: TGTGCCGTAGAAGGGGCCAACGTCCTGACTTTC.

This clone was detected only a few times. The V gene is TRBV30, the J gene TRBJ2-5; D is unclear. CDR3 size: 12 residues. V gave up 4 bases and J gave up 5 bases, with 11 bases separating them. Germline V CDR1 and CDR2: GTSNPN, SVGIG (reference sequence). The CDR3 region has the DNA TGTGCCTGGAACGTGGATTCGGAGACCCAGTACTTC. Translated, it gives CAWNVDSETQYF.

The V gene is TRBV7-2, the J gene TRBJ2-3; the D gene is possibly TRBD1 (5 bases). The CDR3 has 13 amino acids. The germline CDR1 and CDR2 sequences are SGHTA and FQGNSA. The V gene lost 5 bases and the J gene lost 5 bases, with 11 bases spanning the gap. In nucleotides, the CDR3 is TGTGCCAGCAGCACCCAGGGCAGAGATACGCAGTATTTT. Its translation is CASSTQGRDTQYF.

The chain employs TRBV29-1 and TRBJ1-1; D perhaps matches TRBD1 (6 bases). The germline V gene encodes CDR1 SQVTM and CDR2 ANQGSEA. The CDR3 totals 15 residues. V gave up 3 bases and J gave up 7 bases, with 21 bases separating them. The CDR3 DNA follows: TGCAGCGTTGATTTGTTGGGACAAAGGGCTGGTGAAGCTTTCTTT. Translated, it gives CSVDLLGQRAGEAFF.

The count of this clone is one. The chain combines TRBV12-5 with TRBJ1-2; tentatively, D is TRBD1 (6 bases). The V gene's germline CDR1 is LGHNT and CDR2 FRNRAP. This CDR3 spans 17 amino acids. V lost 5 bases and J 0 bases, leaving 19 bases between the germline ends. This CDR3 is CASGDTPGTLTNYGYTF. The CDR3 nucleotides read TGTGCTAGTGGTGATACACCCGGGACACTAACTAACTATGGCTACACCTTC.

This rearrangement joins TRBV29-1 to TRBJ1-2; 8 bases match TRBD1. Germline V CDR1 and CDR2: SQVTM, ANQGSEA. This CDR3 contains 13 residues. With V trimmed by 7 bases and J by 6 bases, 10 bases remained unmatched. The CDR3 spells CSALSGTGDGYTF. CDR3 nucleotides: TGCAGCGCTCTCTCCGGGACAGGTGATGGCTACACCTTC.

This chain joins TRBV9 and TRBJ1-2, with 8 bases matching TRBD1. The CDR3 spans 15 residues. Germline loops: CDR1 SGDLS, CDR2 YYNGEE. Germline trimming cut 2 bases from V and 4 bases from J; bases unmatched to any gene: 7. As DNA, the CDR3 is TGTGCCAGCAGCGTCGATCGACAGGGGTCCTATGGCTACACCTTC. It specifies CASSVDRQGSYGYTF.

This clone has a count of ten or more. The chain carries TRBV5-1 and TRBJ2-2, with 7 positions matching TRBD1. The CDR3 extends over 15 amino acids. J gave up 1 base and V 4 bases, and 4 bases lay outside the gene matches. The germline V gene encodes CDR1 SGHRS and CDR2 YFSETQ. In DNA, the CDR3 is TGCGCCAGCAGCCGGGACAGTAGGAACACCGGGGAGCTGTTTTTT. Translation gives CASSRDSRNTGELFF.

The chain combines TRBV27 with TRBJ2-2, with TRBD1 matching 8 bases. Germline V CDR1 and CDR2: MNHEY, SMNVEV (reference sequence). Unmatched junction bases numbered 2, after V lost 6 bases and J lost 8 bases. The CDR3 contains 12 residues. CDR3 coding DNA: TGTGCCAGCAGCAGGGGGCGAGGGGAGCTGTTTTTT. Its translation is CASSRGRGELFF.

Worth noting for this clone: Other DNA sequences of this sample code for an identical CDR3. The V call is TRBV30, the J call TRBJ2-7, with unresolved D. With 1 base removed from V and 3 bases from J, the gap between germline ends came to 7 bases. The CDR3 sequence is 12 residues long. Germline V gives CDR1 GTSNPN, CDR2 SVGIG (reference sequence). DNA for the CDR3: TGTGCCTGGAGTGAGACAAACTACGAGCAGTACTTC. Translating gives CAWSETNYEQYF.

This clone has just a few counts. The CDR3 DNA sequence: TGCGCCAGCAGCCAAGATGTCAACTGGGAGCAGTACTTC. As protein: CASSQDVNWEQYF. The rearrangement uses TRBV4-3 and TRBJ2-7; D ambiguous. Per the germline V gene, CDR1 is LGHNA and CDR2 is YSLEER. Trimming cost V 0 bases and J 7 bases, with 10 bases left between them. The CDR3 consists of 13 residues.

Points on this clone: The sample contains more than one DNA sequence encoding this CDR3. CDR3 in amino acids: CASSEETQYF. The CDR3 bases are TGTGCCAGCAGTGAAGAGACCCAGTACTTC. This chain joins TRBV25-1 and TRBJ2-5; D not certain. V was cut by 2 bases and J by 5 bases, with 0 bases left in between. CDR3 size: 10 residues. The germline V gene has CDR1 MGHDK and CDR2 SYGVNS.

This chain joins TRBV27 and TRBJ1-6, with 10 bases fitting TRBD1. Germline assignment: CDR1 MNHEY and CDR2 SMNVEV (reference sequence). This CDR3 has 15 residues. J was trimmed by 5 bases and V by 5 bases; bases with no gene match: 3. The DNA for the CDR3 is TGTGCCAGCAGTGCCGGGACAGGGGATAATTCACCCCTCCACTTT. The encoded protein is CASSAGTGDNSPLHF.

The rearrangement links TRBV27 to TRBJ1-6, with no clear D. Trimming removed 5 bases from V and 7 bases from J, with 9 bases in between. The germline V gene encodes CDR1 MNHEY and CDR2 SMNVEV (reference sequence). The CDR3 runs to 13 residues. As DNA, the CDR3 is TGTGCCAGCAGTATCGCGGGGAATTCACCCCTCCACTTT. Its translation: CASSIAGNSPLHF.

The V and J genes are TRBV5-6 and TRBJ2-7, with D unresolved. The germline V gene encodes CDR1 SGHDT and CDR2 YYEEEE. The CDR3 length is 11 residues. V was trimmed by 2 bases and J by 5 bases, leaving 5 bases between them. CDR3 residues: CASSLGNEQYF. CDR3 sequence (DNA): TGTGCCAGCAGCTTAGGGAACGAGCAGTACTTC.

The chain's CDR3 is CAWTWGNTEAFF. The CDR3 nucleotides read TGTGCCTGGACCTGGGGAAACACTGAAGCTTTCTTT. J is TRBJ1-1 and V is TRBV30; D ambiguous. CDR1 and CDR2 (germline): GTSNPN, SVGIG (reference sequence). V lost 4 bases to trimming and J lost 2 bases, with 8 bases between them. The CDR3 extends over 12 amino acids.